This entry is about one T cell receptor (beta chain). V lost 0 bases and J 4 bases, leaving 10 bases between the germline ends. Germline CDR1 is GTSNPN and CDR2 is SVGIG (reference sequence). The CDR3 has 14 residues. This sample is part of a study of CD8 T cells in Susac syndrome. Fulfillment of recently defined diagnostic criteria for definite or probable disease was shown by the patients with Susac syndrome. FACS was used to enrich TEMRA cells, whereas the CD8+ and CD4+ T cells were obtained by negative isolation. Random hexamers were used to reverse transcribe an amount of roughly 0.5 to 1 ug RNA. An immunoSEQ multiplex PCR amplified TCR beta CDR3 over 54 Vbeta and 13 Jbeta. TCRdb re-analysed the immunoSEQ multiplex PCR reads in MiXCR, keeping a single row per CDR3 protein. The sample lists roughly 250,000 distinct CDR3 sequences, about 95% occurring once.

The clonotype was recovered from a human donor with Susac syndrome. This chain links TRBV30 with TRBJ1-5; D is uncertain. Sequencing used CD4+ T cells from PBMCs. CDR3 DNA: TGTGCCTGGAGTGTACTCACAGCAAATCAGCCCCAGCATTTT. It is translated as CAWSVLTANQPQHF.